The 25 T cell receptor beta chains listed next were all sequenced from one sample in a study of CD8+CD57+ T cells in acquired aplastic anemia. Profiles of TCR beta VDJ and CDR3 were generated from a genomic DNA template. One entry per CDR3 protein results from TCRdb running MiXCR on the reads. The sample lists about 200,000 distinct CDR3 sequences; approximately 65% were seen once. All patients picked for sequencing had shown, by flow cytometry, an expansion of CD8+CD57+ cells. The sample comprised sorted CD4+, CD8+, or CD8+CD57+ T cells (not recorded which) from PBMCs. These receptors all come from a human donor with aplastic anemia.

This clonotype was found many times. J is TRBJ2-5 and V is TRBV20-1; 7 bases are a match to TRBD1. This CDR3 region has 13 residues. With 6 bases clipped from V and 4 bases from J, the junction kept 8 bases outside the gene matches. Germline CDR1 is DFQATT and CDR2 is SNEGSKA (reference sequence). This CDR3 reads CSATTGSAETQYF. The CDR3 coding sequence is TGCAGTGCGACGACAGGGTCCGCAGAGACCCAGTACTTC.

The gene calls are TRBV7-9 and TRBJ2-7, with 8 nucleotides matching TRBD1. The CDR3 loop spans 15 amino acids. The trim removed 5 bases at V and 5 bases at J, leaving 11 bases unmatched. Germline assignment: CDR1 SEHNR and CDR2 FQNEAQ (reference sequence). Here the CDR3 reads CASSQNHGTGDEQYF. The CDR3 DNA sequence: TGTGCCAGCAGCCAAAACCACGGGACAGGTGACGAGCAGTACTTC.

The chain uses TRBV5-6 and TRBJ2-7; D gene uncertain. Germline values: CDR1 SGHDT, CDR2 YYEEEE. V was clipped by 2 bases and J by 3 bases, with 18 bases between them. The CDR3 spans 16 residues. CDR3 protein: CASSLTPTAPRYEQYF. Written as DNA, the CDR3 is TGTGCCAGCAGCTTAACCCCTACTGCCCCTCGCTACGAGCAGTACTTC.

V gene TRBV19 combines with J gene TRBJ1-1, with D perhaps matching TRBD1 (5 bases). The V gene's germline CDR1 is LNHDA and CDR2 SQIVND (reference sequence). V lost 1 base and J 6 bases, leaving 15 bases between the germline ends. The CDR3 contains 15 residues. The CDR3 loop reads CASSIVGRGKAEAFF. CDR3 nucleotides: TGTGCCAGTAGTATAGTGGGGCGGGGGAAGGCTGAAGCTTTCTTT.

The chain is built from TRBV24-1 and TRBJ2-7; 8 positions agree with TRBD2. Germline-derived CDR1 and CDR2 are KGHDR and SFDVKD. CDR3 length: 19 amino acids. With 5 bases clipped from V and 5 bases from J, the junction kept 22 bases outside the gene matches. CDR3 DNA sequence: TGTGCCACCAGTGGCGGGATTCGACAGGCGATCGGGGGGGCCGACGAGCAGTACTTC. It is translated as CATSGGIRQAIGGADEQYF.

As to this clonotype: An end of the junction differs from the germline gene, which may be a read error. V usage is TRBV7-9 and J usage is TRBJ2-5; D is unclear. The germline V gene encodes CDR1 SEHNR and CDR2 FQNEAQ (reference sequence). This CDR3 spans 12 amino acids. The chain's CDR3 is CASSLVDGLSHF. CDR3 nucleotide sequence: TGTGCCAGCAGCTTAGTGGATGGGCTGTCGCACTTC.

The count of this clonotype is one. The chain employs TRBV10-3 and TRBJ2-5, with D perhaps TRBD2 (5 bases). V dropped 2 bases and J dropped 1 base, with 11 bases sitting between them. Germline V lookup: CDR1 ENHRY, CDR2 SYGVKD. The CDR3 consists of 15 residues. The CDR3 loop reads CAISETDFGQETQYF. The CDR3 DNA reads as TGTGCCATCAGTGAGACGGACTTCGGCCAAGAGACCCAGTACTTC.

This chain links TRBV2 with TRBJ1-6, with a possible D match to TRBD1 (5 bases). V was shortened by 5 bases and J by 13 bases, with 21 bases between the two germline ends. CDR3 length: 15 amino acids. The germline V gene has CDR1 SNHLY and CDR2 FYNNEI. The CDR3 bases are TGTGCCAGCAGTTTCGACAGAGGGGCCAGGTCGCCCCTCCACTTT. It yields the protein CASSFDRGARSPLHF.

The rearrangement joins TRBV20-1 to TRBJ1-3; D is uncertain. V lost 1 base and J 0 bases, leaving 10 bases between the germline ends. Germline CDR1 and CDR2: DFQATT and SNEGSKA (reference sequence). The CDR3 has 15 residues. CDR3 in DNA: TGCAGTGCTAGAGGGCAGCCCTTCTCTGGAAACACCATATATTTT. As protein: CSARGQPFSGNTIYF.

This rearrangement joins TRBV19 to TRBJ1-1; D not certain. The CDR3 runs 15 residues. With 1 base removed from V and 2 bases from J, the gap between germline ends came to 11 bases. Germline loops: CDR1 LNHDA, CDR2 SQIVND (reference sequence). For the CDR3, the DNA is TGTGCCAGTAGTATAGGGTTGGGGTCCAACACTGAAGCTTTCTTT. This encodes CASSIGLGSNTEAFF. Drawing the rest from reference TRBV19 and TRBJ1-1, the complete variable domain is DGGITQSPKYLFRKEGQNVTLSCEQNLNHDAMYWYRQDPGQGLRLIYYSQIVNDFQKGDIAEGYSVSREKKESFPLTVTSAQKNPTAFYLCASSIGLGSNTEAFFGQGTRLTVV.

This chain uses TRBV7-6 with TRBJ2-7; D remains unclear. V was shortened by 3 bases and J by 7 bases, with 7 bases between the two germline ends. CDR1 and CDR2 (germline): SGHVS, FNYEAQ. The CDR3 loop spans 11 amino acids. CDR3 nucleotides: TGTGCCAGCAGCTTTGGCTGGGAGCAGTACTTC. Amino acid sequence: CASSFGWEQYF.

The chain uses TRBV5-6 and TRBJ2-3, with no clear D. Germline CDR1 is SGHDT and CDR2 is YYEEEE. The V and J ends lost 3 bases and 2 bases respectively, with 16 bases between them. The CDR3 has 16 amino acids. The CDR3 loop reads CASSSQVARYTDTQYF. The CDR3 DNA is TGTGCCAGCAGCTCCCAAGTGGCCAGGTACACAGATACGCAGTATTTT. Combining the CDR3 with reference TRBV5-6 and TRBJ2-3 gives the whole variable domain DAGVTQSPTHLIKTRGQQVTLRCSPKSGHDTVSWYQQALGQGPQFIFQYYEEEERQRGNFPDRFSGHQFPNYSSELNVNALLLGDSALYLCASSSQVARYTDTQYFGPGTRLTVL.

This clonotype was seen many times. The chain has TRBV12-3 or TRBV12-4 and TRBJ2-5, with 8 positions matching TRBD1. The CDR3 has 13 amino acids. Trimming took 6 bases from V and 4 from J; bases not matched to a gene: 4. The CDR3 is CASRAGGLETQYF. In DNA form, the CDR3 reads TGTGCCAGCAGAGCAGGGGGCCTAGAGACCCAGTACTTC.

The chain is built from TRBV7-8 and TRBJ2-1; perhaps TRBD1 as D (5 bases). CDR3 length: 15 residues. Germline lookup yields CDR1 SGHVS and CDR2 FQNEAQ. Trimming cost V 2 bases and J 5 bases, with 13 bases left between them. The CDR3 is CASSLQGRINNEQFF. Here the CDR3 DNA reads TGTGCCAGCAGCTTACAGGGTCGGATAAACAATGAGCAGTTCTTC.

The sample holds one count of this clonotype. CDR3 in DNA: TGTGCCACCAGTGACTCAAAACGGGGGCAGGGCAACGAGCAGTACTTC. Translation gives CATSDSKRGQGNEQYF. V is TRBV24-1 and J is TRBJ2-7; D might be TRBD1 or TRBD2, each matching 6 bases. V was trimmed by 4 bases and J by 5 bases, leaving 20 bases between them. The CDR3 has 16 residues. Germline CDR1 is KGHDR and CDR2 is SFDVKD.

This clonotype was counted ten times or more. The V call is TRBV2, the J call TRBJ1-5; D is possibly TRBD1 (5 bases). Germline loops: CDR1 SNHLY, CDR2 FYNNEI. Trimming left V 2 bases short and J 6 bases short, with 8 bases between. The CDR3 runs 13 residues. As DNA, the CDR3 is TGTGCCAGCAGTGAATCCGGGGCTCAGCCCCAGCATTTT. Translation gives CASSESGAQPQHF.

This chain links TRBV2 with TRBJ2-1; D is undetermined. CDR1 SNHLY and CDR2 FYNNEI come from the germline V gene. The CDR3 sequence is 13 residues long. The V end lost 10 bases, the J end lost 8 bases, and 18 bases lay between the germline ends. This CDR3 is CATTRPNWDEQFF. The CDR3 nucleotides are TGTGCCACGACTCGACCTAATTGGGATGAGCAGTTCTTC.

This chain connects TRBV2 to TRBJ2-7; 9 positions agree with TRBD2. The CDR3 extends over 13 amino acids. Germline loops: CDR1 SNHLY, CDR2 FYNNEI. V gave up 6 bases and J gave up 5 bases; unmatched junction bases: 5. CDR3 bases: TGTGCCAGCAGGGGGGGGACTAGCAACGAGCAGTACTTC. Protein sequence: CASRGGTSNEQYF.

This rearrangement joins TRBV2 to TRBJ2-3; 12 nucleotides match TRBD2. The trim removed 7 bases at V and 3 bases at J, leaving 5 bases unmatched. Per germline, CDR1 SNHLY and CDR2 FYNNEI. CDR3 size: 15 residues. The CDR3 region has the DNA TGTGCCAGCACCCTGACTAGCGGGGGAACAGATACGCAGTATTTT. Its translation: CASTLTSGGTDTQYF.

Concerning this clonotype: The junction differs from germline at one of its ends, possibly a read error. The V call is TRBV19, the J call TRBJ2-5, with TRBD2 matching over 11 bases. CDR1 is LNHDA and CDR2 is SQIVND in the germline V gene (reference sequence). The CDR3 contains 16 residues. In nucleotides, the CDR3 is TGCGCCAGTAGCATAACTAGCGGGAGTCTGCAAGAGACCCAGTACTTC. This encodes CASSITSGSLQETQYF.

The V gene is TRBV7-2, the J gene TRBJ2-7; either TRBD1 or TRBD2 may supply D (5 bases each). V lost 1 base to trimming and J lost 3 bases, with 13 bases between them. The CDR3 is 15 residues long. Germline-derived CDR1 and CDR2 are SGHTA and FQGNSA. The DNA for the CDR3 is TGTGCCAGCAGCTTAGAGGGACGGCTTGGCTACGAGCAGTACTTC. Encoded protein: CASSLEGRLGYEQYF. The whole variable domain, remainder taken from reference TRBV7-2 and TRBJ2-7, is GAGVSQSPSNKVTEKGKDVELRCDPISGHTALYWYRQSLGQGLEFLIYFQGNSAPDKSGLPSDRFSAERTGGSVSTLTIQRTQQEDSAVYLCASSLEGRLGYEQYFGPGTRLTVT.

The V and J genes are TRBV19 and TRBJ1-1; D is ambiguous. Germline V gene lookup returns CDR1 LNHDA and CDR2 SQIVND (reference sequence). CDR3 length equals 12 residues. V was cut by 4 bases and J by 1 base, with 4 bases left in between. CDR3 nucleotides: TGTGCCAGTAGTAAAAAGAACACTGAAGCTTTCTTT. This sequence encodes CASSKKNTEAFF.

This clonotype was found once. The CDR3 DNA is TGCAGTGCTAGAGATTCTGGCCGATACTATGGCTACACCTTC. Protein product: CSARDSGRYYGYTF. The chain recombines TRBV20-1 with TRBJ1-2; D gene unclear. The CDR3 is made up of 14 amino acids. CDR1 is DFQATT, CDR2 SNEGSKA, per germline (reference sequence). V gave up 0 bases and J gave up 3 bases, with 11 bases separating them.

V is TRBV9 and J is TRBJ2-1; 9 bases agree with TRBD2. V shed 0 bases and J 8 bases; nucleotides not matched to a gene: 6. This CDR3 has 15 amino acids. In germline, CDR1 is SGDLS, CDR2 YYNGEE. CDR3 amino acids: CASSVDGGGAHEQFF. The CDR3 DNA follows: TGTGCCAGCAGCGTAGATGGCGGGGGGGCACATGAGCAGTTCTTC.

The chain is built from TRBV15 and TRBJ2-5; 10 nucleotides align to TRBD2. There are 17 residues in the CDR3. After removal of 0 bases from V and 0 bases from J, the junction contained 4 bases not matched to a gene. Germline V CDR1 and CDR2: LNHNV, YYDKDF (reference sequence). As DNA, the CDR3 is TGTGCCACCAGCAGAGATTCAGCGGGAGGGTACCAAGAGACCCAGTACTTC. Its translation is CATSRDSAGGYQETQYF. Drawing the rest from reference TRBV15 and TRBJ2-5, the complete variable domain is DAMVIQNPRYQVTQFGKPVTLSCSQTLNHNVMYWYQQKSSQAPKLLFHYYDKDFNNEADTPDNFQSRRPNTSFCFLDIRSPGLGDTAMYLCATSRDSAGGYQETQYFGPGTRLLVL.